This T cell receptor beta chain was recovered during a study of cytomegalovirus exposure and HLA in healthy donors. Germline lookup yields CDR1 SGHTA and CDR2 FQGNSA. Unmatched junction bases numbered 8, after V lost 5 bases and J lost 5 bases. The CDR3 covers 14 residues. The study ran its PCR with 60 Vbeta and 13 Jbeta primers. Generated by immunoSEQ multiplex PCR, the TCRdb table keeps only in-frame clones and is missing some. Of approximately 160,000 clones detected, approximately 79% appear once; the ten largest clones hold approximately 2%. Sample: PBMCs. This chain uses TRBV7-2 with TRBJ1-2; the match to TRBD1 covers 7 bases. This clonotype originated in a human donor in good health. Written as DNA, the CDR3 is TGTGCCAGCAGCAATCGACAGGGAGTTTATGGCTACACCTTC. It encodes CASSNRQGVYGYTF.